These 26 T cell receptor beta chains came from one sample sequenced in a study of ipilimumab plus nivolumab after autologous stem cell transplantation. Sequencing used immunoSEQ multiplex PCR; TCRdb keeps in-frame clones, though not all of them. The sample holds approximately 84,000 clones, 65% to 85% seen once. The sequenced sample was PBMCs, obtained in a trial of ipilimumab plus nivolumab as post-transplant consolidation. Every receptor here comes from a male donor with diffuse large B-cell lymphoma.

The V call is TRBV7-9, the J call TRBJ2-2, with 9 bases fitting TRBD1. The CDR3 has 16 amino acids. The trim removed 3 bases at V and 4 bases at J, leaving 6 bases unmatched. Germline CDR1 and CDR2: SEHNR and FQNEAQ (reference sequence). The CDR3 DNA reads TGTGCCAGCAGCTTTCACAGGGGGCAGGGCACCGGGGAGCTGTTTTTT. Translating gives CASSFHRGQGTGELFF.

This clone was counted only a few times. This sequence joins TRBV5-6 and TRBJ1-2; TRBD1 matches at 9 bases. Germline CDR1 is SGHDT and CDR2 is YYEEEE. This CDR3 spans 14 amino acids. Unmatched junction bases numbered 2, after V lost 4 bases and J lost 1 base. In nucleotides, the CDR3 is TGTGCCAGCAGCAGGGACAGGGTTAACTATGGCTACACCTTC. This codes for CASSRDRVNYGYTF.

The chain combines TRBV18 with TRBJ1-2, with D unresolved. The V end was cut by 3 bases, the J end by 4 bases, with 15 bases between. The CDR3 runs to 15 residues. The V gene's germline CDR1 is KGHSH and CDR2 LQKENI. Written as DNA, the CDR3 is TGTGCCAGCTCACCCACGGGGTTTACTCCCTATGGCTACACCTTC. It is translated as CASSPTGFTPYGYTF.

This clone was counted a few times. The genes are TRBV18 and TRBJ2-1; D is unresolved. This CDR3 comprises 15 residues. Trimming left V 5 bases short and J 4 bases short, with 15 bases between. Per germline, CDR1 KGHSH and CDR2 LQKENI. Here the CDR3 DNA reads TGTGCCAGCTCAATTCTAGGGCAGGCTTACAATGAGCAGTTCTTC. It specifies CASSILGQAYNEQFF. Combining the CDR3 with reference TRBV18 and TRBJ2-1 gives the whole variable domain NAGVMQNPRHLVRRRGQEARLRCSPMKGHSHVYWYRQLPEEGLKFMVYLQKENIIDESGMPKERFSAEFPKEGPSILRIQQVVRGDSAAYFCASSILGQAYNEQFFGPGTRLTVL.

The J gene is TRBJ1-1, the V gene TRBV7-6; D is perhaps TRBD1 (6 bases). Germline V gene lookup returns CDR1 SGHVS and CDR2 FNYEAQ. The CDR3 sequence is 16 residues long. V gave up 2 bases and J gave up 1 base, with 14 bases separating them. CDR3 in DNA: TGTGCCAGCAGCTTATGGCCCAGGGGCAAGAACACTGAAGCTTTCTTT. Its protein product is CASSLWPRGKNTEAFF.

V usage is TRBV7-6 and J usage is TRBJ2-3; no clear D gene. V lost 5 bases to trimming and J lost 6 bases, with 9 bases between them. The germline V gene encodes CDR1 SGHVS and CDR2 FNYEAQ. The CDR3 contains 12 residues. CDR3 loop: CASSLVDDTQYF. CDR3 nucleotides: TGTGCCAGCAGCCTTGTGGACGATACGCAGTATTTT. Full variable domain (remainder filled in from reference TRBV7-6 and TRBJ2-3): GAGVSQSPRYKVTKRGQDVALRCDPISGHVSLYWYRQALGQGPEFLTYFNYEAQQDKSGLPNDRFSAERPEGSISTLTIQRTEQRDSAMYRCASSLVDDTQYFGPGTRLTVL.

The chain employs TRBV7-2 and TRBJ2-7; D remains ambiguous. With 3 bases removed from V and 2 bases from J, the gap between germline ends came to 8 bases. The CDR3 runs to 13 residues. The germline CDR1 and CDR2 sequences are SGHTA and FQGNSA. In nucleotides, the CDR3 is TGTGCCAGCAGCTTCACCGTAGCCTACGAGCAGTACTTC. Its translation is CASSFTVAYEQYF. Supplemented by reference TRBV7-2 and TRBJ2-7, the full variable domain reads GAGVSQSPSNKVTEKGKDVELRCDPISGHTALYWYRQSLGQGLEFLIYFQGNSAPDKSGLPSDRFSAERTGGSVSTLTIQRTQQEDSAVYLCASSFTVAYEQYFGPGTRLTVT.

The rearrangement joins TRBV19 to TRBJ1-2, with D maybe TRBD1 (5 bases). Looked up from germline, CDR1 is LNHDA and CDR2 is SQIVND (reference sequence). V lost 5 bases, J lost 3 bases, and 16 bases lay in between. CDR3 length equals 15 residues. The CDR3 sequence: CASSSPGNSDYGYTF. For the CDR3, the DNA is TGTGCCAGTAGTTCTCCAGGGAATTCAGACTATGGCTACACCTTC. The full variable domain, its missing parts supplied by reference TRBV19 and TRBJ1-2, is DGGITQSPKYLFRKEGQNVTLSCEQNLNHDAMYWYRQDPGQGLRLIYYSQIVNDFQKGDIAEGYSVSREKKESFPLTVTSAQKNPTAFYLCASSSPGNSDYGYTFGSGTRLTVV.

This sequence joins TRBV7-2 and TRBJ1-6; unclear D gene. The CDR3 has 16 residues. Trimming shortened V by 6 bases and J by 6 bases, and 18 bases separated the two germline ends. Germline V lookup: CDR1 SGHTA, CDR2 FQGNSA. CDR3 DNA: TGTGCCAGCAGTCGAAGGGTGCAGCGTAGTAATTCACCCCTCCACTTT. It codes for CASSRRVQRSNSPLHF.

This clone was detected only once. The chain is built from TRBV2 and TRBJ2-1; 7 nucleotides agree with TRBD2. Trimming cost V 9 bases and J 2 bases; bases outside gene matches: 7. This CDR3 region has 14 residues. Germline CDR1 SNHLY, CDR2 FYNNEI. CDR3 DNA sequence: TGTGCCAGGACTGGACTAGATCCCTACAATGAGCAGTTCTTC. This translates into CARTGLDPYNEQFF.

The rearrangement links TRBV5-8 to TRBJ2-7; no definite D call. The V gene lost 7 bases and the J gene lost 3 bases, with 14 bases spanning the gap. This CDR3 comprises 13 residues. From germline, CDR1 is SGHTS and CDR2 YDEGEE. In DNA, the CDR3 is TGTGCCAGCTCCCGACCAGCAATCTACGAGCAGTACTTC. Protein: CASSRPAIYEQYF.

The V call is TRBV2, the J call TRBJ2-2, with D unresolved. This CDR3 region has 12 residues. The V end lost 3 bases, the J end lost 2 bases, and 1 base lay between the germline ends. Germline V gene lookup returns CDR1 SNHLY and CDR2 FYNNEI. CDR3 loop: CASSDNTGELFF. The CDR3 DNA follows: TGTGCCAGCAGTGACAACACCGGGGAGCTGTTTTTT.

This clone was picked up a small number of times. This CDR3 reads CASSRGQGKSPLHF. CDR3 nucleotide sequence: TGTGCCAGCAGCAGAGGACAGGGGAAGTCACCCCTCCACTTT. This chain uses TRBV13 with TRBJ1-6, with TRBD1 matching 9 bases. This CDR3 contains 14 residues. V trimming: 5 bases; J trimming: 10 bases; junction bases outside the gene matches: 6. Per germline, CDR1 PRHDT and CDR2 FYEKMQ (reference sequence).

The rearrangement links TRBV29-1 to TRBJ1-2, with D perhaps matching TRBD1 (5 bases). The ends were cut back, 7 bases at V and 4 bases at J, with 10 bases in the middle. Germline-derived CDR1 and CDR2 are SQVTM and ANQGSEA. This CDR3 comprises 11 residues. CDR3 sequence (DNA): TGCAGCGCGAATCAGGGCTATGGCTACACCTTC. Its translation is CSANQGYGYTF. Based on the CDR3 plus reference TRBV29-1 and TRBJ1-2, the full variable domain is SAVISQKPSRDICQRGTSLTIQCQVDSQVTMMFWYRQQPGQSLTLIATANQGSEATYESGFVIDKFPISRPNLTFSTLTVSNMSPEDSSIYLCSANQGYGYTFGSGTRLTVV.

This clone was detected only once. The CDR3 loop reads CASSEDGVHVGGVGYTF. The DNA of the CDR3 is TGTGCCAGCAGTGAAGATGGGGTCCATGTGGGGGGCGTTGGCTACACCTTC. The chain uses TRBV2 and TRBJ1-2; D possibly corresponds to TRBD1 (6 bases). This CDR3 comprises 17 residues. Germline loops: CDR1 SNHLY, CDR2 FYNNEI. Trimming cost V 1 base and J 7 bases, with 22 bases left between them.

Judged by abundance, this clone is medium-sized (0.01 to 0.1%). The gene calls are TRBV6-1 and TRBJ2-7; D not certain. V was pared by 0 bases and J by 4 bases, with 7 bases between. Germline V gene data show CDR1 as MNHNS and CDR2 as SASEGT. CDR3 length: 13 amino acids. In nucleotides, the CDR3 is TGTGCCAGCAGTGAAGCTCTACGGTACGAGCAGTACTTC. It specifies CASSEALRYEQYF.

This rearrangement joins TRBV25-1 to TRBJ1-2, with D possibly matching TRBD1 (6 bases). V was trimmed by 6 bases and J by 4 bases, leaving 12 bases between them. This CDR3 has 13 amino acids. CDR1 and CDR2 from the germline V gene are MGHDK and SYGVNS. The chain's CDR3 is CASSAQGFYGYTF. Written as DNA, the CDR3 is TGTGCCAGCAGCGCACAGGGATTCTATGGCTACACCTTC.

The J gene is TRBJ2-1, the V gene TRBV5-1, with D uncertain. The CDR3 sequence is 13 residues long. Between the trimmed V and J ends, which lost 5 bases and 9 bases, there was a span of 15 bases. Germline assignment: CDR1 SGHRS and CDR2 YFSETQ. The CDR3 nucleotides are TGCGCCAGCAGGGATACCGGGTCCGGTGAGCAGTTCTTC. It yields the protein CASRDTGSGEQFF.

The CDR3 protein is CASSSSTGSEGGYTF. CDR3 DNA sequence: TGCGCCAGCAGCTCGTCGACAGGGTCGGAGGGAGGCTACACCTTC. The chain employs TRBV5-1 and TRBJ1-2; TRBD1 matches at 7 bases. J was trimmed by 8 bases and V by 3 bases; bases with no gene match: 13. From germline, CDR1 is SGHRS and CDR2 YFSETQ. CDR3 length: 15 amino acids.

V usage is TRBV10-3 and J usage is TRBJ2-5; 9 bases map to TRBD1. The DNA matches TRBJ2-7 better at its end, which makes the J call doubtful. This CDR3 is built from 14 residues. Looked up from germline, CDR1 is ENHRY and CDR2 is SYGVKD. CDR3 residues: CAISESGTGYEQYF. CDR3 DNA sequence: TGTGCCATCAGTGAGTCCGGGACAGGGTACGAGCAGTACTTC.

This chain joins TRBV5-4 and TRBJ2-2, with TRBD2 matching over 8 bases. Trimming cost V 3 bases and J 2 bases; bases outside gene matches: 3. Germline V gene sequence: CDR1 SGHNT, CDR2 YYREEE (reference sequence). The length of the CDR3 is 15 residues. As DNA, the CDR3 is TGTGCCAGCAGCTCTGGACTAGCTAACACCGGGGAGCTGTTTTTT. It specifies CASSSGLANTGELFF. Combining the CDR3 with reference TRBV5-4 and TRBJ2-2 gives the whole variable domain ETGVTQSPTHLIKTRGQQVTLRCSSQSGHNTVSWYQQALGQGPQFIFQYYREEENGRGNFPPRFSGLQFPNYSSELNVNALELDDSALYLCASSSGLANTGELFFGEGSRLTVL.

V and J are TRBV11-2 and TRBJ2-5; tentative D call: TRBD1 (5 bases). Germline CDR1 is SGHAT and CDR2 is FQNNGV. V was pared by 7 bases and J by 7 bases, with 13 bases between. This CDR3 region has 12 residues. The CDR3 protein is CASTQSGWTQYF. The CDR3 region has the DNA TGTGCCAGCACCCAGTCAGGGTGGACCCAGTACTTC. The variable domain in full, with the rest retrieved from reference TRBV11-2 and TRBJ2-5, is EAGVAQSPRYKIIEKRQSVAFWCNPISGHATLYWYQQILGQGPKLLIQFQNNGVVDDSQLPKDRFSAERLKGVDSTLKIQPAKLEDSAVYLCASTQSGWTQYFGPGTRLLVL.

The chain combines TRBV2 with TRBJ1-1; D unclear. Per the germline V gene, CDR1 is SNHLY and CDR2 is FYNNEI. V was trimmed by 6 bases and J by 0 bases, leaving 11 bases between them. This CDR3 spans 14 amino acids. The CDR3 DNA reads TGTGCCAGCAGGAGGACGGACGTGAACACTGAAGCTTTCTTT. It is translated as CASRRTDVNTEAFF.

The chain recombines TRBV5-1 with TRBJ2-1; 7 bases align to TRBD2. With 7 bases clipped from V and 4 bases from J, the junction kept 5 bases outside the gene matches. Looked up from germline, CDR1 is SGHRS and CDR2 is YFSETQ. The CDR3 totals 13 residues. DNA for the CDR3: TGCGCCAGCGGCATGGGAGGGTACAATGAGCAGTTCTTC. Translation gives CASGMGGYNEQFF.

This clone was recorded a few times. V is TRBV2 and J is TRBJ1-1; 9 positions match TRBD1. In germline, CDR1 is SNHLY, CDR2 FYNNEI. The V and J ends lost 5 bases and 4 bases, in that order; junction bases with no gene match: 2. The CDR3 runs to 13 residues. CDR3 sequence reads: CASSYRGPTEAFF. The CDR3, as DNA: TGTGCCAGCAGTTACAGGGGGCCCACTGAAGCTTTCTTT.

V is TRBV6-1 and J is TRBJ1-1; a possible D gene is TRBD1 (5 bases). Germline loops: CDR1 MNHNS, CDR2 SASEGT. The CDR3 is 14 residues long. Trimming took 8 bases from V and 11 from J, leaving 24 bases between them. The CDR3 bases are TGTGCCAGCGGAGACCAGGGTATTTTGACGGGGGCTTTCTTT. Translated: CASGDQGILTGAFF.